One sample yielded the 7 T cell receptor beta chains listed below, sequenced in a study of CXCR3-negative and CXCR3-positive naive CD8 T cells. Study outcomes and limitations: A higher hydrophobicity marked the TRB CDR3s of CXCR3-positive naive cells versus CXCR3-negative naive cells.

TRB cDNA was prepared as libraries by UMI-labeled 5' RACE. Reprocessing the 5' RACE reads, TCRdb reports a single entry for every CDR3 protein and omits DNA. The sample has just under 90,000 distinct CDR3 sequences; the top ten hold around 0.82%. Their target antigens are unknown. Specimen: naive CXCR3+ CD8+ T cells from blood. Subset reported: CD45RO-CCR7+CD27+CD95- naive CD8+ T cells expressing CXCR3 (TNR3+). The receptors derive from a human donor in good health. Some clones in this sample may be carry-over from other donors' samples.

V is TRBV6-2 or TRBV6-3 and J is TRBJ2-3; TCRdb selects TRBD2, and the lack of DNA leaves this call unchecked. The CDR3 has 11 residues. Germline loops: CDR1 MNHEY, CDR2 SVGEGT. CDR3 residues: CATEGRNTQYF.

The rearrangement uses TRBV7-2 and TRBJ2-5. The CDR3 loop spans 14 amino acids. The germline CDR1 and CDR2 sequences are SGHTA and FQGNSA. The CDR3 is CASSLGDAGETQYF.

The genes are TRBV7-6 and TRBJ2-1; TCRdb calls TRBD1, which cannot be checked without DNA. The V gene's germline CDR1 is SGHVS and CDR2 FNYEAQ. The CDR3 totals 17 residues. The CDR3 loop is CASSQGSFALSSSEQFF.

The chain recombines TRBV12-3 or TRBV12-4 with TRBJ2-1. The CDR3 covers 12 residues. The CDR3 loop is CASSFYPTEQFF.

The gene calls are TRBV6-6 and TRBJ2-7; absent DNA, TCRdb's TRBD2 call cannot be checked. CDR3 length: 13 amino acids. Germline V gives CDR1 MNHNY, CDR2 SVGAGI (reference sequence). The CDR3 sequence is CASTVGLSSEQYF.

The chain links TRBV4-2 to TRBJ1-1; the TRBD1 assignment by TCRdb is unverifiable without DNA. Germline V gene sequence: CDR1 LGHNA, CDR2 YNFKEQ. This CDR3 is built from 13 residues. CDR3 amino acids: CASSQGQGTEAFF.

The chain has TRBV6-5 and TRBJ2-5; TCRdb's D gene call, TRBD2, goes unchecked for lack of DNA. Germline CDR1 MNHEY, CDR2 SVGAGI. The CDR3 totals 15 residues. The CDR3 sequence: CASSDTRVPQETQYF.